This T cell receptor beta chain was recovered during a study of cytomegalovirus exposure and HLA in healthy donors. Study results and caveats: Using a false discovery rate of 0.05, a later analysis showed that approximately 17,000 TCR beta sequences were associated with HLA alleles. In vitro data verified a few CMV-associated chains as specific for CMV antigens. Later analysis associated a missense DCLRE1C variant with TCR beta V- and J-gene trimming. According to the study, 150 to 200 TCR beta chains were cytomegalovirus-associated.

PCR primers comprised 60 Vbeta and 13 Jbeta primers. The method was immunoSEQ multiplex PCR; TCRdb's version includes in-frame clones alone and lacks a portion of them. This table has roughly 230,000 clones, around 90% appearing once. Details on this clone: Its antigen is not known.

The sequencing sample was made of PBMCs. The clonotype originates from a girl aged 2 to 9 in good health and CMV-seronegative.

Here the CDR3 DNA reads TGTGCCAGCAGCCGACTAGCGGGGGGGGATGAGCAGTTCTTC. This encodes CASSRLAGGDEQFF. This chain links TRBV14 with TRBJ2-1; 14 bases align to TRBD2. The V gene end was trimmed by 4 bases and the J gene end by 8 bases; junction bases not matched to a gene: 1. The CDR3 has 14 amino acids. Per germline, CDR1 SGHDN and CDR2 FVKESK.